This T cell receptor (beta chain) was observed in a study of blood T cell repertoires in COVID-19 (dated by TCRdb to 2018 to 2021). Notes on the research overall: Samples covering the acute and convalescent phases of COVID-19 were provided by collaborators in the United States, Italy and Spain. The prospective study material was composed of cDNA or gDNA derived from T cells, B-cell-depleted T cells, or PBMCs. Subjects who had been exposed to COVID-19, were actively infected with it, or had recovered from it provided the deeply sampled blood TCRbeta repertoires that made up the dataset. A freely available public database, intended as a resource for researchers studying the immune response to SARS-CoV-2, is where the repertoires were released. Samples were obtained from the ongoing ImmuneRACE study (first 160 participants) and from over 1,000 subjects provided by 6 global collaborators. A de-identified subject ID, COVID-19 status, age in years and sex were almost always included in the sample metadata. Where available, HLA class I and class II types were taken from metadata supplied by the sample provider and were not determined by assay-based typing. Study-wide findings and limitations: The quantity of clinical and demographic metadata differed by source and by participant and was supplied without curation.

Participants in the prospective study were enrolled through a virtual design, were aged roughly 18 to 90 years, and lived in 20 to 30 United States geographic areas. In the prospective study, participants were assigned to cohorts based on the clinical history participants reported in a screening survey and a study questionnaire. In the prospective study, mobile phlebotomists collected whole blood, serum and a nasopharyngeal or oropharyngeal swab from each participant. Over a roughly two-month period, participants in the prospective study had the option of providing additional blood draws and questionnaires. Blood samples from the prospective study were shipped frozen or at room temperature prior to DNA extraction. About this clone: Its antigen has not been determined. No quality values exist for individual bases; no much larger clone is one base distant.

Reading the germline V gene (reference sequence) gives CDR1 LGHDT and CDR2 YNNKEL. Including the terminal cysteine and phenylalanine, the CDR3 comprises 14 residues. Only the CDR3 region is kept as DNA, spanning 42 bases read in frame from base 1. V and J lose 1 base and 7 bases, and a span of 10 bases separates them. The immunoSEQ Assay, a bias-controlled multiplex PCR, was used to amplify TCRbeta CDR3 regions from genomic DNA. The authors' pipeline ran thus. The number of nucleated cells in each sample was estimated from the amplification of reference gene primers within the assay. To quantify the absolute abundance of each unique TCRbeta CDR3 rearrangement, sequence reads were collapsed and filtered. Productive Simpson clonality was computed per sample as the square root of Simpson's diversity index over productive rearrangements. TCRdb carries this immuneACCESS record with in-frame sequences only. Its versions omit some clonotypes, under half of them owing to an unresolved V gene in the studies checked, with the rest unexplained. Clonal size and the V and J genes are those of that table, whereas D and trimming came from the DNA. The sample table contains roughly 250,000 clones; only one count was recorded for around 90% of them. Around 6% of the sample is taken by the ten largest.

This sequence was found in a woman in her twenties or thirties with acute COVID-19. Recombination linked TRBV3-1 (or the pseudogene TRBV3-2) to TRBJ1-4; possibly the D gene is TRBD1, per 5 matching bases. The sequenced sample consisted of PBMCs or T cells enriched from blood (not recorded which). The CDR3 reads CASSQGGLSEKLFF. The bases are TGTGCCAGCAGCCAAGGGGGCTTGAGTGAAAAACTGTTTTTT.